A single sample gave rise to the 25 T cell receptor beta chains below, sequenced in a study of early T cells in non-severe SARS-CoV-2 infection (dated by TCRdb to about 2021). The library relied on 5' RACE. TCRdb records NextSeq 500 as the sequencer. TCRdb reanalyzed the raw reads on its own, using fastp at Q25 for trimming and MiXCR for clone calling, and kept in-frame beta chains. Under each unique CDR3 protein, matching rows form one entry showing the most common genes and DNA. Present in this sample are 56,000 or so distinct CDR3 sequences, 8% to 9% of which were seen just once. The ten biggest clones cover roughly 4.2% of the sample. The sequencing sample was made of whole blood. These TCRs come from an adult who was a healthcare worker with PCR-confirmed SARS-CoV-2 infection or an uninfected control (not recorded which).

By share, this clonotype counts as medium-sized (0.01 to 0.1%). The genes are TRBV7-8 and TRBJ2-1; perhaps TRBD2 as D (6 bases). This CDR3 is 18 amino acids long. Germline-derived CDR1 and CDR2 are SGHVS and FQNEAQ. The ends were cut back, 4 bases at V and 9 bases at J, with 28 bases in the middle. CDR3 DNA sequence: TGTGCCAGCAGCTCCCCCCTTAGGACTACCCGAGAGAGCGGTGAGCAGTTCTTC. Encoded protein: CASSSPLRTTRESGEQFF.

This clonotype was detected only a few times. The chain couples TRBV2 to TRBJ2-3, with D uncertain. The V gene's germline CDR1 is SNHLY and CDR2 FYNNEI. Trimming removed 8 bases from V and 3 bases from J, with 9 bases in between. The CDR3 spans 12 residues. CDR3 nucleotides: TGTGCCAGCGAAGGGCGAACAGATACGCAGTATTTT. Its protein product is CASEGRTDTQYF. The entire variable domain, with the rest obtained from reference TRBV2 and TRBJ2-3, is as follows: EPEVTQTPSHQVTQMGQEVILRCVPISNHLYFYWYRQILGQKVEFLVSFYNNEISEKSEIFDDQFSVERPDGSNFTLKIRSTKLEDSAMYFCASEGRTDTQYFGPGTRLTVL.

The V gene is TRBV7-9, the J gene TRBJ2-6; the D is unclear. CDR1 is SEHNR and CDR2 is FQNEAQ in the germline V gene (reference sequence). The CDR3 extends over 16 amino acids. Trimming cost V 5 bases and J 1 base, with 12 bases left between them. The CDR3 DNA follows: TGTGCCAGCAGCCCTCTATTGAGGTCTGGGGCCAACGTCCTGACTTTC. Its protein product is CASSPLLRSGANVLTF.

The CDR3 nucleotides are TGCGCCAGCAGTGCTGTCCGGGGTTCTACCGGGGAGCTGTTTTTT. Translation gives CASSAVRGSTGELFF. The chain links TRBV10-1 to TRBJ2-2; D is perhaps TRBD2 (5 bases). There are 15 residues in the CDR3. The germline V and J ends were trimmed by 4 bases and 5 bases, with 14 bases remaining between them. Germline V CDR1 and CDR2: WNHNN, SYGVQD (reference sequence).

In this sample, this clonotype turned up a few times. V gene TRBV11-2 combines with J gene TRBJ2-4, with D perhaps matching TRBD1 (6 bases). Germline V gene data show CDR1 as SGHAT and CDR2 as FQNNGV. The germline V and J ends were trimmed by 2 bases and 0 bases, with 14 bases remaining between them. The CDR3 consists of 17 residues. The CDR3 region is CASSLSRQVLAKNIQYF. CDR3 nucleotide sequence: TGTGCCAGCAGCTTATCAAGACAGGTCCTAGCCAAAAACATTCAGTACTTC.

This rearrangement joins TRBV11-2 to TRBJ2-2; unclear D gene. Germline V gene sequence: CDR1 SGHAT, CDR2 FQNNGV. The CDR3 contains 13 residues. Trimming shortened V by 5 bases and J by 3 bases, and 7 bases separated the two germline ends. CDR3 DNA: TGTGCCAGCAGCCAAACATACACCGGGGAGCTGTTTTTT. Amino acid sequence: CASSQTYTGELFF.

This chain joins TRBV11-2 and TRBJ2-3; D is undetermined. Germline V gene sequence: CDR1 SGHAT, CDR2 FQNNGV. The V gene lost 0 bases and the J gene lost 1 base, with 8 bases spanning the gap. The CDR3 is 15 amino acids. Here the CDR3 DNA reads TGTGCCAGCAGCTTAGAACGTTCGGGCACAGATACGCAGTATTTT. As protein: CASSLERSGTDTQYF.

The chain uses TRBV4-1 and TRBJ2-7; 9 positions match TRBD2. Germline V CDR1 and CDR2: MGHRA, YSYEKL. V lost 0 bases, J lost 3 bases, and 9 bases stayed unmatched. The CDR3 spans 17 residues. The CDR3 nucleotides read TGCGCCAGCAGCCAAGACCGAGGGACTAGCCGGGGCTACGAGCAGTACTTC. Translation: CASSQDRGTSRGYEQYF.

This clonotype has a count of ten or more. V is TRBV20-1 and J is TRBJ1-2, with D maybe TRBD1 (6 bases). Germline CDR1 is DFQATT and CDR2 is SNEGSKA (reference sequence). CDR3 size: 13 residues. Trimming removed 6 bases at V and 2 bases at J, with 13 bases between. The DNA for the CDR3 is TGCAGTGCAGTGGCGGGGGCCAACTATGGCTACACCTTC. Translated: CSAVAGANYGYTF.

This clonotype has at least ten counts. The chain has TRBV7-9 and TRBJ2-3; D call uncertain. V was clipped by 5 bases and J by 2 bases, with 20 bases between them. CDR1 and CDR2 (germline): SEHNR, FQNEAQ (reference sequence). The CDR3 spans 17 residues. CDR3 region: CASSPAEWYRTTDTQYF. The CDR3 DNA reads TGTGCCAGCAGCCCCGCGGAGTGGTACAGAACCACAGATACGCAGTATTTT.

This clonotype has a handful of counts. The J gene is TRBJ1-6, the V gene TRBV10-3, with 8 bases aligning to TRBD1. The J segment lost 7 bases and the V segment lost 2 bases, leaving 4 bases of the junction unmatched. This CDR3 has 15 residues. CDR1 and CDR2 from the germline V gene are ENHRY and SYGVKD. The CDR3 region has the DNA TGTGCCATCAGTGAGACGGGACAGGCAAATTCACCCCTCCACTTT. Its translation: CAISETGQANSPLHF.

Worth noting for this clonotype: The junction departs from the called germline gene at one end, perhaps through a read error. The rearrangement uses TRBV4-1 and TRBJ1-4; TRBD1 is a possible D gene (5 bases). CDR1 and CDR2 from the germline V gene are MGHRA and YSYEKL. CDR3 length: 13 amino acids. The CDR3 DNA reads TGCGCCAGCAGCCAAGATGGTGGCCGAGTGGGACCCTTT. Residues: CASSQDGGRVGPF.

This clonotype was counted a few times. CDR3 coding DNA: TGTGCCAGCAGTCCACAGGGTGTCTACACCGGGGAGCTGTTTTTT. This translates into CASSPQGVYTGELFF. The chain recombines TRBV12-3 or TRBV12-4 with TRBJ2-2; D is perhaps TRBD1 (6 bases). The CDR3 is 15 residues long. Trimming took off 5 bases at V and 3 bases at J, with 13 bases between the two ends.

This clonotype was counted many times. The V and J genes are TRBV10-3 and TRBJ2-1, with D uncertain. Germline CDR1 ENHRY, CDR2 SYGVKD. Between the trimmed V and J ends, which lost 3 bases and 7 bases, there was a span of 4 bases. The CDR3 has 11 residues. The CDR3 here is CAISELNEQFF. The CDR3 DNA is TGTGCCATCAGTGAACTTAATGAGCAGTTCTTC.

The CDR3: CASSHGVRGLHNEQFF. In nucleotides, the CDR3 is TGTGCCAGCAGCCATGGGGTGCGGGGATTGCACAATGAGCAGTTCTTC. This chain links TRBV3-1 with TRBJ2-1; D is possibly TRBD2 (6 bases). Trimming stripped 3 bases from V and 5 bases from J, with 17 bases between. The CDR3 runs to 16 residues. CDR1 is LGHDT, CDR2 YNNKEL, per germline (reference sequence).

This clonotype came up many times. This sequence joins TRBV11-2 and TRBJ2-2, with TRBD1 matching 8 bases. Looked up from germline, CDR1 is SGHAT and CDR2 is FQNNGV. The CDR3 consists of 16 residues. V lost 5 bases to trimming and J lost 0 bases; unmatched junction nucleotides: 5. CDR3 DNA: TGTGCCAGCAGCATCATCAGGGGGCCGAACACCGGGGAGCTGTTTTTT. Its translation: CASSIIRGPNTGELFF.

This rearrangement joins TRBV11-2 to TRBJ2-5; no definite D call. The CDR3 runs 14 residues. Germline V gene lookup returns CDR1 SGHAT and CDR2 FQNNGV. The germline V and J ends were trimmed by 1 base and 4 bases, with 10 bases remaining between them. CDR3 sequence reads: CASSLVVGAETQYF. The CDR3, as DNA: TGTGCCAGCAGCTTAGTAGTGGGCGCAGAGACCCAGTACTTC.

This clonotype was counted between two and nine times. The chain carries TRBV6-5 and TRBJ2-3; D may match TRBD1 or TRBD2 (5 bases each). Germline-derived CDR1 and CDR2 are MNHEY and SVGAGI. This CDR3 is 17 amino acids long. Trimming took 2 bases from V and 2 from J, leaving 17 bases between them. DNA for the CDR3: TGTGCCAGCAGTTACCGCTCCCCCGGGACCACCACAGATACGCAGTATTTT. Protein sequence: CASSYRSPGTTTDTQYF.

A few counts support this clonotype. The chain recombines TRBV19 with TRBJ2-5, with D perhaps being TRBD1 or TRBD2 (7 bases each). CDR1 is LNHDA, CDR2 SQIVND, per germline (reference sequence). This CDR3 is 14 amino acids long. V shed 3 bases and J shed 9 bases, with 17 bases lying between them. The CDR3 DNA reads TGTGCCAGTAGTATCTCAGGGGGGGACGGGGCCCAGTACTTC. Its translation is CASSISGGDGAQYF.

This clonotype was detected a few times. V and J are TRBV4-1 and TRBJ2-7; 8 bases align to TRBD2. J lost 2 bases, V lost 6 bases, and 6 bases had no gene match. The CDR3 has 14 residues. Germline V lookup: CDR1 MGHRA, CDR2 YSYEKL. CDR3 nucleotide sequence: TGCGCCAGCAGACTAGCGGAAGGGGCCTACGAGCAGTACTTC. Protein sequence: CASRLAEGAYEQYF.

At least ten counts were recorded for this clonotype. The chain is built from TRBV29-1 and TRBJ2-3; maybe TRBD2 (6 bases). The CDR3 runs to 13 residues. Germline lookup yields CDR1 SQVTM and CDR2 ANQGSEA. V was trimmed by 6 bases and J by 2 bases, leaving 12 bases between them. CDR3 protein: CSVLAGLTDTQYF. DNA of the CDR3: TGCAGCGTCCTGGCGGGGCTCACAGATACGCAGTATTTT.

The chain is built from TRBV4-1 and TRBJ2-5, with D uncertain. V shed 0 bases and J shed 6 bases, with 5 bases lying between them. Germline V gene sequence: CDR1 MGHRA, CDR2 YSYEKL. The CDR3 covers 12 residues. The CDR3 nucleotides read TGCGCCAGCAGCCAAGATCCCCAGACCCAGTACTTC. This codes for CASSQDPQTQYF.

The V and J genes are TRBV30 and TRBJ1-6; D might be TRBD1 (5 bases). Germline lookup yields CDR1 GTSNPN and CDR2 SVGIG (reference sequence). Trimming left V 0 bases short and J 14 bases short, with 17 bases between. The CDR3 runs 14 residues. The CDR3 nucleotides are TGTGCCTGGAGTGTACAGGAATTAGACCCTACCCTCCACTTT. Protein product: CAWSVQELDPTLHF. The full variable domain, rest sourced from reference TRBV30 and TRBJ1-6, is SQTIHQWPATLVQPVGSPLSLECTVEGTSNPNLYWYRQAAGRGLQLLFYSVGIGQISSEVPQNLSASRPQDRQFILSSKKLLLSDSGFYLCAWSVQELDPTLHFGNGTRLTVT.

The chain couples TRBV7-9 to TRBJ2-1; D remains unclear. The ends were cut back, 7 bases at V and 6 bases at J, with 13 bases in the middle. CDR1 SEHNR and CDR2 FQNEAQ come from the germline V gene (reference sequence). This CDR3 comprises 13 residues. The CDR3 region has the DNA TGTGCCAGCAACTCCCTTTTTGGCAATGAGCAGTTCTTC. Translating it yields CASNSLFGNEQFF.

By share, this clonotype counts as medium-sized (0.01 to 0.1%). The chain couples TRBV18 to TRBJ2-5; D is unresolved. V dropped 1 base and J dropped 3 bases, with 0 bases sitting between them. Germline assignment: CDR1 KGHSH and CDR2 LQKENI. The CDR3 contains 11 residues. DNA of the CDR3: TGTGCCAGCTCACCACAAGAGACCCAGTACTTC. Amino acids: CASSPQETQYF.